Below are 8 T cell receptor beta chains sequenced from a single sample in a study of PD-L1 blockade in urothelial cancer. Libraries were prepared by immunoSEQ multiplex PCR; TCRdb keeps only in-frame clonotypes and omits some of them. The table records approximately 100,000 clones, approximately 85% of them present only once. The sample was PBMCs, taken around atezolizumab (anti-PD-L1) treatment. These TCRs come from a man aged 50 to 59 with urothelial cancer.

The CDR3 bases are TGTGCCAGCAGCTTAGCTGGAGGCTCCAATCAGCCCCAGCATTTT. Translating gives CASSLAGGSNQPQHF. The chain is built from TRBV7-2 and TRBJ1-5; D is unresolved. Germline loops: CDR1 SGHTA, CDR2 FQGNSA. With 0 bases removed from V and 3 bases from J, the gap between germline ends came to 9 bases. This CDR3 has 15 residues.

The V call is TRBV6-5, the J call TRBJ1-2, with D uncertain. Germline-derived CDR1 and CDR2 are MNHEY and SVGAGI. The CDR3 is 14 residues long. Trimming stripped 11 bases from V and 2 bases from J, with 18 bases between. The CDR3 here is CAPARGAMNYGYTF. The CDR3 nucleotides read TGTGCCCCAGCTCGGGGAGCCATGAACTATGGCTACACCTTC.

The genes are TRBV30 and TRBJ2-3; 7 bases align to TRBD1. Germline loops: CDR1 GTSNPN, CDR2 SVGIG (reference sequence). With V trimmed by 7 bases and J by 0 bases, 7 bases remained unmatched. This CDR3 contains 14 residues. In DNA form, the CDR3 reads TGTGCCTACCAAGGGACAGCTAGCACAGATACGCAGTATTTT. This encodes CAYQGTASTDTQYF.

The gene calls are TRBV4-2 and TRBJ2-1; 7 bases match TRBD1. V lost 0 bases, J lost 5 bases, and 4 bases stayed unmatched. Looked up from germline, CDR1 is LGHNA and CDR2 is YNFKEQ. The length of the CDR3 is 15 residues. CDR3 protein: CASSQDLTGNNEQFF. The CDR3 DNA is TGTGCCAGCAGCCAAGATTTGACAGGGAACAATGAGCAGTTCTTC.

The chain links TRBV6-6 to TRBJ1-3, with D perhaps TRBD1 (6 bases). Looked up from germline, CDR1 is MNHNY and CDR2 is SVGAGI (reference sequence). The CDR3 loop spans 14 amino acids. Trimming shortened V by 3 bases and J by 4 bases, and 10 bases separated the two germline ends. The DNA of the CDR3 is TGTGCCAGCAGTTATACAGGGTGGGGAAACACCATATATTTT. Residues: CASSYTGWGNTIYF.

The CDR3 region has the DNA TGCGCCAGCAGCCAGGCACCACAGGGGGGCAATGAAAAACTGTTTTTT. This gives the protein CASSQAPQGGNEKLFF. The rearrangement joins TRBV4-1 to TRBJ1-4, with 8 bases lining up with TRBD1. The CDR3 is 16 amino acids. The germline gives CDR1 MGHRA, CDR2 YSYEKL. V was clipped by 3 bases and J by 5 bases; unmatched bases: 8.

The chain has TRBV30 and TRBJ2-1; possible D gene TRBD2, 5 bases. Per germline, CDR1 GTSNPN and CDR2 SVGIG (reference sequence). V lost 7 bases and J lost 3, with 10 bases in between. This CDR3 has 12 amino acids. For the CDR3, the DNA is TGTGCCTCCACCCGGGGCTACAATGAGCAGTTCTTC. Its protein product is CASTRGYNEQFF.

The V and J genes are TRBV7-3 and TRBJ2-2; tentative D call: TRBD1 (5 bases). This CDR3 comprises 15 residues. CDR1 and CDR2 (germline): SGHTA, FQGTGA. The V end lost 2 bases, the J end lost 6 bases, and 13 bases lay between the germline ends. The CDR3 sequence: CASSLGTGISGELFF. The CDR3 region has the DNA TGTGCCAGCAGCTTAGGAACAGGAATTTCCGGGGAGCTGTTTTTT.